This T cell receptor (beta chain) was captured in a study of cytomegalovirus exposure and HLA in healthy donors. Primers for the PCR totalled 60 Vbeta and 13 Jbeta. The protocol was immunoSEQ multiplex PCR, while the TCRdb copy is restricted to in-frame clones and leaves out a portion. The sample consists of 65,000 or so clones, 70% to 80% of them appearing once. Study-level points and caveats: Reported findings show TCR beta sequences accurately forecast HLA-A and HLA-B alleles in most subjects. A later analysis by the authors found several of the most significant clusters apparently linked to common viral pathogens. As a later analysis revealed, most CMV-associated TCR beta chains appeared HLA-restricted. Cytomegalovirus-associated TCR beta chains were listed, numbering over 150.

The CDR3 length is 15 residues. V trimming: 4 bases; J trimming: 7 bases; junction bases outside the gene matches: 6. Germline V gene data show CDR1 as SGHVS and CDR2 as FNYEAQ. Details on this clone: The antigen is unknown.

This clonotype was obtained from a girl aged 5-17 years in good health and CMV-seropositive. The chain has TRBV7-6 and TRBJ2-1, with 11 bases matching TRBD1. What was sequenced was PBMCs. The CDR3 DNA reads as TGTGCCAGCAGCTCAGGACAGGGGGCGCGGAATGAGCAGTTCTTC. It codes for CASSSGQGARNEQFF.